Presented here are 27 T cell receptor beta chains from one specimen sequenced in a study of cytomegalovirus exposure and HLA in healthy donors. 13 Jbeta primers and 60 Vbeta primers were used for the PCR. Profiled with immunoSEQ multiplex PCR; TCRdb holds only in-frame clones, not every one. The data hold some 150,000 clones, with 75% to 90% observed a single time. The sequencing input was PBMCs. The receptor source for this set is a female donor in good health and CMV-seronegative.

The chain uses TRBV6-1 and TRBJ2-7; 9 bases are a match to TRBD2. This CDR3 has 15 amino acids. Germline CDR1 reads MNHNS; CDR2 reads SASEGT. The trim removed 1 base at V and 3 bases at J, leaving 4 bases unmatched. The CDR3 loop reads CASSEGASGVYEQYF. The CDR3 DNA reads TGTGCCAGCAGTGAAGGGGCTAGCGGGGTCTACGAGCAGTACTTC.

This rearrangement joins TRBV19 to TRBJ1-2, with 12 positions matching TRBD1. CDR3 length: 14 amino acids. CDR1 and CDR2 from the germline V gene are LNHDA and SQIVND (reference sequence). Unmatched junction bases numbered 9, after V lost 8 bases and J lost 8 bases. The CDR3 sequence: CASHRDRGLGGYTF. The CDR3 DNA reads as TGTGCCAGTCACCGGGACAGGGGGCTTGGAGGCTACACCTTC.

CDR3 sequence: CASSSRDTENTGELFF. As DNA, the CDR3 is TGTGCCAGCAGTTCCCGGGACACAGAGAACACCGGGGAGCTGTTTTTT. V gene TRBV27 combines with J gene TRBJ2-2, with D possibly being TRBD1 (6 bases). V lost 4 bases and J lost 1, with 13 bases in between. Germline-derived CDR1 and CDR2 are MNHEY and SMNVEV (reference sequence). This CDR3 region has 16 residues.

The chain links TRBV19 to TRBJ2-5, with TRBD1 identical over 7 bases. CDR1 and CDR2 from the germline V gene are LNHDA and SQIVND (reference sequence). The CDR3 extends over 13 amino acids. V was pared by 10 bases and J by 1 base, with 6 bases of the junction left unmatched. CDR3 sequence (DNA): TGTGCCACCTCGACAGGGCTCCAAGAGACCCAGTACTTC. This codes for CATSTGLQETQYF.

This clone was detected only once. The gene calls are TRBV2 and TRBJ2-5; tentatively, D is TRBD1 (6 bases). CDR1 is SNHLY, CDR2 FYNNEI, per germline. The CDR3 length is 15 residues. Deletions cut 5 bases from V and 0 bases from J, with 13 bases between. The CDR3 loop reads CASSQGSPYQETQYF. CDR3 coding DNA: TGTGCCAGCAGTCAGGGGTCCCCGTACCAAGAGACCCAGTACTTC.

V is TRBV20-1 and J is TRBJ2-1, with 9 bases aligning to TRBD2. V was clipped by 3 bases and J by 9 bases; unmatched bases: 0. In germline, CDR1 is DFQATT, CDR2 SNEGSKA (reference sequence). The length of the CDR3 is 11 residues. CDR3 protein: CSARRGGEQFF. CDR3 nucleotides: TGCAGTGCTAGGCGGGGGGGTGAGCAGTTCTTC.

The V gene is TRBV6-1, the J gene TRBJ1-2, with D perhaps matching TRBD1 (6 bases). CDR1 and CDR2 (germline): MNHNS, SASEGT. The CDR3 spans 15 residues. V was pared by 3 bases and J by 2 bases, with 13 bases between. The CDR3 DNA reads as TGTGCCAGCAGTGACGTCCGGGACACCAACTATGGCTACACCTTC. Translated, it gives CASSDVRDTNYGYTF.

J is TRBJ2-5 and V is TRBV7-9; maybe TRBD1 (5 bases). CDR1 and CDR2 from the germline V gene are SEHNR and FQNEAQ (reference sequence). The CDR3 runs to 14 residues. The V gene lost 1 base and the J gene lost 0 bases, with 6 bases spanning the gap. As DNA, the CDR3 is TGTGCCAGCAGCTTAGGGGGCTACCAAGAGACCCAGTACTTC. It is translated as CASSLGGYQETQYF.

V usage is TRBV15 and J usage is TRBJ1-2; no clear D gene. Trimming took off 3 bases at V and 2 bases at J, with 13 bases between the two ends. This CDR3 has 15 residues. Germline V gene data show CDR1 as LNHNV and CDR2 as YYDKDF (reference sequence). CDR3 bases: TGTGCCACCAGCAGGCCCCTAGGTATCAACTATGGCTACACCTTC. It translates to CATSRPLGINYGYTF.

The chain recombines TRBV13 with TRBJ2-7; 8 positions match TRBD1. CDR3 length equals 14 residues. V lost 4 bases, J lost 3 bases, and 5 bases stayed unmatched. CDR1 is PRHDT, CDR2 FYEKMQ, per germline (reference sequence). The CDR3 sequence is CASSSTGADYEQYF. The CDR3, as DNA: TGTGCCAGCAGCTCGACAGGGGCCGACTACGAGCAGTACTTC. Complete variable domain (other parts from reference TRBV13 and TRBJ2-7): AAGVIQSPRHLIKEKRETATLKCYPIPRHDTVYWYQQGPGQDPQFLISFYEKMQSDKGSIPDRFSAQQFSDYHSELNMSSLELGDSALYFCASSSTGADYEQYFGPGTRLTVT.

For this clone: Without the conserved terminal phenylalanine or tryptophan, this CDR3 likely stems from a read error. The chain carries TRBV30 and TRBJ1-4; tentatively, D is TRBD1 (6 bases). Germline V gene lookup returns CDR1 GTSNPN and CDR2 SVGIG (reference sequence). The CDR3 spans 13 residues. V was shortened by 5 bases and J by 4 bases, with 11 bases between the two germline ends. The chain's CDR3 is CAWDTGYNEKLFV. The CDR3 DNA reads as TGTGCCTGGGATACAGGGTATAATGAAAAACTGTTTGTT.

Only one count was recorded for this clone. V is TRBV6-5 and J is TRBJ2-7; D remains unclear. CDR3 length equals 11 residues. V lost 4 bases to trimming and J lost 7 bases, with 8 bases between them. Germline loops: CDR1 MNHEY, CDR2 SVGAGI. This chain's CDR3 is CASSSGAEQYF. The CDR3 DNA reads TGTGCCAGCAGTTCCGGAGCGGAGCAGTACTTC.

The rearrangement uses TRBV6-1 and TRBJ2-7, with TRBD2 matching over 8 bases. Germline trimming cut 4 bases from V and 1 base from J; bases unmatched to any gene: 6. The CDR3 is 15 residues long. CDR1 and CDR2 from the germline V gene are MNHNS and SASEGT. The CDR3 reads CASSGLAGLSYEQYF. The CDR3 coding sequence is TGTGCCAGCAGTGGGCTAGCGGGCCTTTCCTACGAGCAGTACTTC.

This clone turned up a few times. The V gene is TRBV18, the J gene TRBJ2-1, with TRBD2 matching 14 bases. V lost 6 bases to trimming and J lost 6 bases; unmatched junction nucleotides: 1. This CDR3 is 14 amino acids long. CDR1 is KGHSH, CDR2 LQKENI, per germline. CDR3 residues: CASSGTSGSNEQFF. The CDR3 bases are TGTGCCAGCTCGGGGACTAGCGGGAGCAATGAGCAGTTCTTC. Supplemented by reference TRBV18 and TRBJ2-1, the full variable domain reads NAGVMQNPRHLVRRRGQEARLRCSPMKGHSHVYWYRQLPEEGLKFMVYLQKENIIDESGMPKERFSAEFPKEGPSILRIQQVVRGDSAAYFCASSGTSGSNEQFFGPGTRLTVL.

This clone has only one observation. The chain uses TRBV5-1 and TRBJ2-2; D is perhaps TRBD2 (6 bases). Germline assignment: CDR1 SGHRS and CDR2 YFSETQ. V lost 2 bases and J 4 bases, leaving 12 bases between the germline ends. This CDR3 comprises 15 residues. The CDR3 region has the DNA TGCGCCAGCAGCTTTTCACTAGCCTCCACCGGGGAGCTGTTTTTT. This gives the protein CASSFSLASTGELFF. Filled out from reference TRBV5-1 and TRBJ2-2, the complete variable domain reads KAGVTQTPRYLIKTRGQQVTLSCSPISGHRSVSWYQQTPGQGLQFLFEYFSETQRNKGNFPGRFSGRQFSNSRSEMNVSTLELGDSALYLCASSFSLASTGELFFGEGSRLTVL.

The chain employs TRBV11-2 and TRBJ2-5; 9 bases are shared with TRBD1. V lost 6 bases and J lost 2; bases outside the gene matches: 10. Germline CDR1 SGHAT, CDR2 FQNNGV. The CDR3 is 16 residues long. The CDR3 DNA follows: TGTGCCAGCAGGGTTTCCGGGACAGGGAGGCAAGAGACCCAGTACTTC. Protein: CASRVSGTGRQETQYF.

There are a few counts of this clone. Additional DNA sequences in this sample encode the identical CDR3. The gene calls are TRBV27 and TRBJ2-7, with TRBD1 as a possible D gene (6 bases). Between the trimmed V and J ends, which lost 4 bases and 0 bases, there was a span of 10 bases. Germline CDR1 MNHEY, CDR2 SMNVEV (reference sequence). The CDR3 length is 14 residues. CDR3 sequence: CASSSTGSSYEQYF. The CDR3 nucleotides read TGTGCCAGCAGTTCCACAGGGAGCTCCTACGAGCAGTACTTC.

The V gene is TRBV18, the J gene TRBJ1-2; D not resolved. Germline CDR1 KGHSH, CDR2 LQKENI. Trimming cost V 5 bases and J 7 bases, with 20 bases left between them. The CDR3 is made up of 15 amino acids. The CDR3, as DNA: TGTGCCAGCTCATCCCTGGAGGGAAAAGGGAGTGGCTACACCTTC. Encoded protein: CASSSLEGKGSGYTF.

The chain employs TRBV27 and TRBJ1-1; D not certain. Germline CDR1 MNHEY, CDR2 SMNVEV (reference sequence). V was trimmed by 2 bases and J by 3 bases, leaving 7 bases between them. There are 13 residues in the CDR3. DNA for the CDR3: TGTGCCAGCAGTTTACAGTGGTACACTGAAGCTTTCTTT. Translated, it gives CASSLQWYTEAFF.

V usage is TRBV11-2 and J usage is TRBJ1-5, with D hard to call. V lost 3 bases to trimming and J lost 1 base, with 10 bases between them. The CDR3 is 15 amino acids. CDR1 and CDR2 (germline): SGHAT, FQNNGV. CDR3 in amino acids: CASSLEGGSNQPQHF. DNA of the CDR3: TGTGCCAGCAGCTTGGAGGGAGGAAGCAATCAGCCCCAGCATTTT.

The count of this clone is one. J is TRBJ2-3 and V is TRBV29-1, with 8 bases lining up with TRBD2. V shed 7 bases, J shed 3 bases, and the junction held 6 bases outside the gene matches. The CDR3 runs 13 residues. From germline, CDR1 is SQVTM and CDR2 ANQGSEA. Written as DNA, the CDR3 is TGCAGCGAGAGCGGGAGTGGTACAGATACGCAGTATTTT. Translation: CSESGSGTDTQYF.

This clone was observed once. V and J are TRBV6-5 and TRBJ1-1; D unclear. The V gene's germline CDR1 is MNHEY and CDR2 SVGAGI. The CDR3 has 13 amino acids. V was clipped by 6 bases and J by 3 bases, with 11 bases between them. CDR3 DNA: TGTGCCAGCAGCCTTAGAGCCTACACTGAAGCTTTCTTT. It is translated as CASSLRAYTEAFF.

This chain joins TRBV30 and TRBJ2-7, with D unclear. The V gene lost 0 bases and the J gene lost 0 bases, with 9 bases spanning the gap. CDR3 length: 14 amino acids. Germline values: CDR1 GTSNPN, CDR2 SVGIG (reference sequence). The CDR3 DNA sequence: TGTGCCTGGAGTGTACTAACCCCCTCCTACGAGCAGTACTTC. Residues: CAWSVLTPSYEQYF.

This clone was seen a few times. The chain joins TRBV5-1 to TRBJ1-1, with TRBD1 matching 9 bases. The CDR3 totals 15 residues. Per the germline V gene, CDR1 is SGHRS and CDR2 is YFSETQ. V shed 2 bases and J 5 bases; nucleotides not matched to a gene: 7. CDR3 in DNA: TGCGCCAGCAGCTTTCAACAGGGGGCAAGGACTGAAGCTTTCTTT. It codes for CASSFQQGARTEAFF.

The chain joins TRBV19 to TRBJ1-5, with 8 positions matching TRBD1. Germline V lookup: CDR1 LNHDA, CDR2 SQIVND (reference sequence). V lost 5 bases, J lost 6 bases, and 12 bases stayed unmatched. The CDR3 is 16 residues long. CDR3 DNA: TGTGCCAGTAGTTTTCCGGGACAGGCTCCCGGTCAGCCCCAGCATTTT. This sequence encodes CASSFPGQAPGQPQHF.

This chain uses TRBV9 with TRBJ1-1, with 7 nucleotides matching TRBD1. This CDR3 is 15 amino acids long. Losses at the gene ends were 2 bases for V and 5 bases for J; bases not matched to a gene: 9. CDR1 and CDR2 (germline): SGDLS, YYNGEE. The CDR3 protein is CASSVLATGETEAFF. The CDR3 bases are TGTGCCAGCAGCGTCTTGGCCACAGGGGAGACTGAAGCTTTCTTT.

The chain uses TRBV27 and TRBJ2-1; D remains unclear. Trimming cost V 3 bases and J 10 bases, with 7 bases left between them. This CDR3 is 11 amino acids long. CDR1 is MNHEY, CDR2 SMNVEV, per germline (reference sequence). CDR3 amino acids: CASSFLGEQFF. The CDR3 coding sequence is TGTGCCAGCAGTTTCTTGGGCGAGCAGTTCTTC.